This TCR beta chain is from a study of identical twins. Study outcomes and limitations: Instead of following the same donors, the conclusions were based on cross-sectional statistical analysis. The degree of excess twin sharing was weaker in beta out-of-frame sequences.

Template switching created a universal primer site, and the cDNA included unique molecular identifiers. MiXCR was run by TCRdb on the 5' RACE reads, yielding one entry per CDR3 protein. Of roughly 230,000 distinct CDR3 sequences listed, approximately 8.6% are singletons. This CDR3 has 14 residues. CDR1 is SGDLS and CDR2 is YYNGEE in the germline V gene. V was cut by 4 bases and J by 4 bases, with 13 bases left in between. A few counts support this clonotype. The antigen is undetermined. These same records also appear under a second study, on yellow fever vaccine responses in identical twins.

The chain joins TRBV9 to TRBJ2-3; maybe TRBD2 (7 bases). This clonotype was sampled from a woman aged 18-29 years in good health. The specimen was CD8+ T cells sorted from blood. The CDR3 reads CASSPIGGADTQYF. Written as DNA, the CDR3 is TGTGCCAGCAGCCCCATAGGGGGGGCAGATACGCAGTATTTT.